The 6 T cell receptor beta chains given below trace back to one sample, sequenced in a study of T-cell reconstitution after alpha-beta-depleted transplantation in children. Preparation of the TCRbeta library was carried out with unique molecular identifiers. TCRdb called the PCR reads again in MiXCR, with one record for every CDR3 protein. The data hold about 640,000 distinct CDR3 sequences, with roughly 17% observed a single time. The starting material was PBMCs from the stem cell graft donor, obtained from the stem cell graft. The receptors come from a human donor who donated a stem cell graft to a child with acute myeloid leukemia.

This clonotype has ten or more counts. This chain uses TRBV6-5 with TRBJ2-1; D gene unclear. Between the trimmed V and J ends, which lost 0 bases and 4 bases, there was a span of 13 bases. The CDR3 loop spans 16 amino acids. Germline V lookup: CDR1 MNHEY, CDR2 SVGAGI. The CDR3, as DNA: TGTGCCAGCAGTTACTCAAGCCTCCCGCCTTACAATGAGCAGTTCTTC. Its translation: CASSYSSLPPYNEQFF.

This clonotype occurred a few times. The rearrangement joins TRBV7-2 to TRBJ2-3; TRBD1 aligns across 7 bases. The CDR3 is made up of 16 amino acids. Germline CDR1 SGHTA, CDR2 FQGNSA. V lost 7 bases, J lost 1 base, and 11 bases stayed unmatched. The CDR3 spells CASIDDREGGTDTQYF. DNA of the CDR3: TGTGCCAGCATCGACGACAGGGAAGGCGGCACAGATACGCAGTATTTT.

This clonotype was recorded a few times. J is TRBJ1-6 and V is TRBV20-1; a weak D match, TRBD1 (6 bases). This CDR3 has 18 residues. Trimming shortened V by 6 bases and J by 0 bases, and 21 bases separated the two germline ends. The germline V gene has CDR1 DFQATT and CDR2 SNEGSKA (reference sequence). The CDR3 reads CSARRGAFSSSYNSPLHF. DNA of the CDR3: TGCAGTGCGCGCCGGGGGGCATTTTCCAGCTCCTATAATTCACCCCTCCACTTT.

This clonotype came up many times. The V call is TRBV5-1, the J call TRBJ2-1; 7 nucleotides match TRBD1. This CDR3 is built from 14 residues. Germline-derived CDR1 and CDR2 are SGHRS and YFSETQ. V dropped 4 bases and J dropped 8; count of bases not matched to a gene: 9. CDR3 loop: CASSADRYGHEQFF. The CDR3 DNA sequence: TGCGCCAGCAGCGCGGACAGGTATGGCCATGAGCAGTTCTTC.

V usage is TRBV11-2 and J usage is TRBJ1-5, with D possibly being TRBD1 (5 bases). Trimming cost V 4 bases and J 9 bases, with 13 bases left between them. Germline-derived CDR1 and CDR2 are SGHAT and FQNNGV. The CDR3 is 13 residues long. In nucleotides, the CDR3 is TGTGCCAGCAGCTCTCCCCACGGGGGGCCCCAGCATTTT. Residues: CASSSPHGGPQHF.

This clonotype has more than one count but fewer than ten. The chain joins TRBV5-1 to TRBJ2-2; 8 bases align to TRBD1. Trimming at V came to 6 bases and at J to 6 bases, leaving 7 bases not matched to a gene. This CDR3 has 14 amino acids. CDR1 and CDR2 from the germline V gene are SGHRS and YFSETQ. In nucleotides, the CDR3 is TGCGCCAGCACTCGGCGACAGGGGCCCGGGGAGCTGTTTTTT. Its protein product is CASTRRQGPGELFF. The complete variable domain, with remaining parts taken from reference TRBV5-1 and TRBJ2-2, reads KAGVTQTPRYLIKTRGQQVTLSCSPISGHRSVSWYQQTPGQGLQFLFEYFSETQRNKGNFPGRFSGRQFSNSRSEMNVSTLELGDSALYLCASTRRQGPGELFFGEGSRLTVL.